The present T cell receptor (beta chain) was sequenced within a study of T cell responses to AZD1222 COVID-19 vaccine. In the case of this clone: Its antigen is not identified.

Assay used: immunoSEQ multiplex PCR; TCRdb lists only in-frame clones, some missing. Of about 110,000 clones in the sample, around 93% were seen once. Study-level points and caveats: Elevations in Spike-specific TCR breadth and depth followed administration of two AZD1222 doses.

The TCR was taken from an adult who received the AZD1222 COVID-19 vaccine. Sample: peripheral blood, taken 28 days after the second AZD1222 dose.

The CDR3 DNA reads TGTGCCAGCAGTAGGACAGGGGCGGAGTGGCAGCCCCAGCATTTT. Protein product: CASSRTGAEWQPQHF. This chain connects TRBV27 to TRBJ1-5, with TRBD1 matching over 9 bases. The CDR3 sequence is 15 residues long. CDR1 and CDR2 from the germline V gene are MNHEY and SMNVEV (reference sequence). V dropped 5 bases and J dropped 7; count of bases not matched to a gene: 9.